The 28 T cell receptor beta chains below were found in one sample sequenced in a study of shared T cell receptors in the human thymus (dated by TCRdb to 2020 to 2022). Library generation was performed with the immunoSEQ multiplex PCR assay. Not all clones reach the TCRdb copy of this immuneACCESS table, which keeps in-frame sequences only. Checked studies attribute under half of the gap to unresolved V genes and leave the rest unexplained. This sample has 500,000 to 850,000 clones in its table, and more than 70% of those were observed once. The biggest ten clones account for roughly 0.0087% of the sample. The data were also submitted as part of a second study, on human thymus T cells.

Sample: thymocytes. These receptors came from a boy in the first two years of life with a congenital heart defect. Donor details come from another sample of the same person, matched by shared clones.

The gene calls are TRBV5-1 and TRBJ1-2; D is possibly TRBD1 (5 bases). V lost 4 bases and J 6 bases, leaving 16 bases between the germline ends. Germline loops: CDR1 SGHRS, CDR2 YFSETQ. There are 14 residues in the CDR3. The DNA of the CDR3 is TGCGCCAGCAGCGGGGGGACCGAACTTGATGGCTACACCTTC. This codes for CASSGGTELDGYTF.

The J gene is TRBJ2-4, the V gene TRBV6-4, with TRBD2 matching 13 bases. With 4 bases clipped from V and 0 bases from J, the junction kept 24 bases outside the gene matches. CDR1 is MRHNA and CDR2 is SNTAGT in the germline V gene. The CDR3 sequence is 24 residues long. This chain's CDR3 is CASSASTPRRTSGSGGLAKNIQYF. CDR3 DNA: TGTGCCAGCAGTGCCTCAACGCCGCGTCGGACTAGCGGGAGTGGGGGGCTAGCCAAAAACATTCAGTACTTC.

A remark on this clone: The same CDR3 can be traced to other DNA sequences in this sample. The chain is built from TRBV4-3 and TRBJ2-1, with 7 nucleotides matching TRBD1. The ends lost 1 base at V and 5 bases at J; junction bases unmatched: 2. The germline gives CDR1 LGHNA, CDR2 YSLEER. This CDR3 has 14 residues. This CDR3 reads CASSQGDSDNEQFF. The CDR3 DNA sequence: TGCGCCAGCAGCCAAGGGGACAGTGACAATGAGCAGTTCTTC.

The J gene is TRBJ1-3, the V gene TRBV28, with a weak D call TRBD1 (6 bases). In germline, CDR1 is MDHEN, CDR2 SYDVKM. Trimming shortened V by 6 bases and J by 0 bases, and 24 bases separated the two germline ends. The CDR3 has 19 residues. In DNA form, the CDR3 reads TGTGCCAGCAGATACGAATGTCGGGACAAGAAACTCTCTGGAAACACCATATATTTT. It codes for CASRYECRDKKLSGNTIYF.

The chain is built from TRBV28 and TRBJ2-7, with TRBD2 matching 12 bases. The CDR3 loop spans 16 amino acids. Germline values: CDR1 MDHEN, CDR2 SYDVKM. V lost 5 bases, J lost 2 bases, and 7 bases stayed unmatched. CDR3: CASSLLAGGVPYEQYF. Written as DNA, the CDR3 is TGTGCCAGCAGTCTCCTAGCGGGAGGGGTACCCTACGAGCAGTACTTC.

This clone showed up just a few times. The V gene is TRBV11-2, the J gene TRBJ1-4; D remains ambiguous. Germline-derived CDR1 and CDR2 are SGHAT and FQNNGV. The CDR3 is 15 residues long. The V end lost 1 base, the J end lost 7 bases, and 13 bases lay between the germline ends. The CDR3 region is CASSLGGIIGEKLFF. The CDR3 bases are TGTGCCAGCAGCTTAGGAGGCATCATAGGTGAAAAACTGTTTTTT.

CDR3 amino acids: CASSLVQGAMNTEAFF. CDR3 bases: TGTGCCAGCAGCTTGGTACAGGGCGCCATGAACACTGAAGCTTTCTTT. V gene TRBV5-8 combines with J gene TRBJ1-1; tentatively, D is TRBD1 (6 bases). CDR1 is SGHTS, CDR2 YDEGEE, per germline. Trimming shortened V by 0 bases and J by 0 bases, and 12 bases separated the two germline ends. CDR3 size: 16 residues.

The chain is built from TRBV27 and TRBJ2-3, with 10 bases lining up with TRBD1. CDR1 and CDR2 (germline): MNHEY, SMNVEV (reference sequence). This CDR3 has 17 amino acids. The V segment lost 6 bases and the J segment 0 bases; nucleotides outside the gene matches: 9. The CDR3, as DNA: TGTGCCAGCAGGAGGGAACCGGGACAGGGGAGCACAGATACGCAGTATTTT. Protein sequence: CASRREPGQGSTDTQYF.

The V gene is TRBV19, the J gene TRBJ1-4; unclear D gene. The V gene lost 5 bases and the J gene lost 7 bases, with 8 bases spanning the gap. Germline-derived CDR1 and CDR2 are LNHDA and SQIVND (reference sequence). This CDR3 is built from 12 residues. The CDR3 here is CASSYPGEKLFF. The CDR3 DNA reads as TGTGCCAGTAGTTACCCCGGTGAAAAACTGTTTTTT. The full variable domain, completed using reference TRBV19 and TRBJ1-4, is DGGITQSPKYLFRKEGQNVTLSCEQNLNHDAMYWYRQDPGQGLRLIYYSQIVNDFQKGDIAEGYSVSREKKESFPLTVTSAQKNPTAFYLCASSYPGEKLFFGSGTQLSVL.

The chain joins TRBV7-9 to TRBJ2-6; D unclear. Per the germline V gene, CDR1 is SEHNR and CDR2 is FQNEAQ (reference sequence). V was pared by 5 bases and J by 0 bases, with 20 bases between. The CDR3 runs 19 residues. CDR3 protein: CASSQYRCQATSGANVLTF. In DNA, the CDR3 is TGTGCCAGCAGCCAATACCGGTGTCAGGCGACCTCTGGGGCCAACGTCCTGACTTTC.

This clone is a singleton in its sample. This chain links TRBV5-6 with TRBJ2-7; 10 bases align to TRBD1. Germline CDR1 reads SGHDT; CDR2 reads YYEEEE. Unmatched junction bases numbered 5, after V lost 4 bases and J lost 1 base. CDR3 length: 15 residues. CDR3 protein: CASSPDRGTSYEQYF. In DNA, the CDR3 is TGTGCCAGCAGCCCGGACAGGGGGACGTCCTACGAGCAGTACTTC.

This chain joins TRBV4-1 and TRBJ1-5; D is uncertain. The V gene lost 3 bases and the J gene lost 4 bases, with 13 bases spanning the gap. This CDR3 has 15 residues. Looked up from germline, CDR1 is MGHRA and CDR2 is YSYEKL. The CDR3 reads CASSHNDTGNQPQHF. In DNA form, the CDR3 reads TGCGCCAGCAGCCATAATGACACTGGGAATCAGCCCCAGCATTTT.

This clone was observed a few times. V and J are TRBV15 and TRBJ1-2, with 9 bases aligning to TRBD1. Germline-derived CDR1 and CDR2 are LNHNV and YYDKDF (reference sequence). V shed 3 bases and J 5 bases; nucleotides not matched to a gene: 28. This CDR3 is 22 amino acids long. The CDR3 DNA follows: TGTGCCACCAGCAGGAGGACAGGGGCCACTGGAAAACCTCTATACCCAAGTTATGGCTACACCTTC. Amino acid sequence: CATSRRTGATGKPLYPSYGYTF.

V and J are TRBV5-6 and TRBJ2-7; D perhaps matches TRBD2 (5 bases). The CDR3 is 15 residues long. CDR1 is SGHDT, CDR2 YYEEEE, per germline. The ends were cut back, 4 bases at V and 1 base at J, with 15 bases in the middle. The CDR3 sequence is CASSLGLDGSYEQYF. As DNA, the CDR3 is TGTGCCAGCAGCCTAGGACTGGACGGGTCCTACGAGCAGTACTTC.

CDR3 sequence: CASSFRAKGVYEQYF. As DNA, the CDR3 is TGTGCCAGCAGTTTTAGGGCAAAGGGGGTCTACGAGCAGTACTTC. This chain uses TRBV28 with TRBJ2-7; possible D gene TRBD1, 6 bases. The CDR3 is 15 residues long. Trimming cost V 3 bases and J 3 bases, with 15 bases left between them. The germline gives CDR1 MDHEN, CDR2 SYDVKM. Drawing the rest from reference TRBV28 and TRBJ2-7, the complete variable domain is DVKVTQSSRYLVKRTGEKVFLECVQDMDHENMFWYRQDPGLGLRLIYFSYDVKMKEKGDIPEGYSVSREKKERFSLILESASTNQTSMYLCASSFRAKGVYEQYFGPGTRLTVT.

This chain uses TRBV29-1 with TRBJ2-7; 8 bases map to TRBD1. Germline CDR1 SQVTM, CDR2 ANQGSEA. The trim removed 6 bases at V and 2 bases at J, leaving 0 bases unmatched. The CDR3 runs to 11 residues. CDR3 sequence (DNA): TGCAGCGTGGGACAGGCCTACGAGCAGTACTTC. Protein: CSVGQAYEQYF.

The J gene is TRBJ2-5, the V gene TRBV5-6; the match to TRBD1 covers 9 bases. V lost 0 bases, J lost 5 bases, and 8 bases stayed unmatched. This CDR3 contains 16 residues. Germline V gene sequence: CDR1 SGHDT, CDR2 YYEEEE. The DNA of the CDR3 is TGTGCCAGCAGCTTGGCGGAACAGGGGGCTGGGGAGACCCAGTACTTC. The encoded protein is CASSLAEQGAGETQYF.

The chain recombines TRBV11-1 with TRBJ2-3; D is ambiguous. Germline loops: CDR1 SGHAT, CDR2 FQDESV (reference sequence). Trimming took 5 bases from V and 1 from J, leaving 4 bases between them. CDR3 length equals 12 residues. The DNA of the CDR3 is TGTGCCAGCAGCCAGGGCACAGATACGCAGTATTTT. Its translation is CASSQGTDTQYF.

This chain links TRBV10-3 with TRBJ1-4; 9 nucleotides align to TRBD1. CDR1 is ENHRY, CDR2 SYGVKD, per germline. V lost 6 bases to trimming and J lost 5 bases; unmatched junction nucleotides: 10. This CDR3 comprises 16 residues. This CDR3 is CAIRHLGDRDNEKLFF. CDR3 DNA: TGTGCCATCAGACACCTGGGGGACAGGGACAATGAAAAACTGTTTTTT.

The rearrangement joins TRBV10-3 to TRBJ1-2; D is unclear. The CDR3 runs 16 residues. Germline-derived CDR1 and CDR2 are ENHRY and SYGVKD. With 0 bases removed from V and 3 bases from J, the gap between germline ends came to 14 bases. The CDR3 DNA follows: TGTGCCATCAGTGAGTCAGTTTGGGCTACGGACTATGGCTACACCTTC. Amino acids: CAISESVWATDYGYTF.

The chain combines TRBV10-3 with TRBJ2-1; a possible D gene is TRBD1 (6 bases). The V end lost 3 bases, the J end lost 7 bases, and 10 bases lay between the germline ends. The CDR3 consists of 13 residues. CDR1 is ENHRY, CDR2 SYGVKD, per germline. The CDR3 DNA reads as TGTGCCATCAGTGACAGGGGAAGTAATGAGCAGTTCTTC. Encoded protein: CAISDRGSNEQFF.

The chain employs TRBV4-2 and TRBJ1-1, with a weak D call TRBD1 (6 bases). From germline, CDR1 is LGHNA and CDR2 YNFKEQ. This CDR3 is 14 amino acids long. Trimming shortened V by 1 base and J by 4 bases, and 10 bases separated the two germline ends. The CDR3 nucleotides read TGTGCCAGCAGCCAAGGAAGAGGGGGCACTGAAGCTTTCTTT. Its translation is CASSQGRGGTEAFF.

The chain carries TRBV28 and TRBJ1-3; D may be TRBD1 (6 bases). This CDR3 has 19 amino acids. From germline, CDR1 is MDHEN and CDR2 SYDVKM. Trimming cost V 7 bases and J 4 bases, with 29 bases left between them. CDR3 DNA: TGTGCCAGCACCAAAGCCCTCCCCGACAGGCGCACATTAGGAAACACCATATATTTT. Translated, it gives CASTKALPDRRTLGNTIYF.

This clone has more than one count but fewer than ten. The J gene is TRBJ2-3, the V gene TRBV5-8; 12 bases are shared with TRBD2. Germline values: CDR1 SGHTS, CDR2 YDEGEE. V shed 3 bases, J shed 2 bases, and the junction held 7 bases outside the gene matches. This CDR3 is 17 amino acids long. CDR3 region: CASSYGLAGHPTDTQYF. The CDR3 nucleotides read TGTGCCAGCAGCTACGGACTAGCGGGACATCCCACAGATACGCAGTATTTT.

The V call is TRBV14, the J call TRBJ2-5; TRBD2 might be the D (5 bases). The germline V gene has CDR1 SGHDN and CDR2 FVKESK. V was pared by 1 base and J by 5 bases, with 8 bases between. CDR3 length: 13 amino acids. The CDR3 nucleotides are TGTGCCAGCAGCCAAGGAAGGAGGGAGACCCAGTACTTC. It yields the protein CASSQGRRETQYF. The whole variable domain, filled in from reference TRBV14 and TRBJ2-5, reads EAGVTQFPSHSVIEKGQTVTLRCDPISGHDNLYWYRRVMGKEIKFLLHFVKESKQDESGMPNNRFLAERTGGTYSTLKVQPAELEDSGVYFCASSQGRRETQYFGPGTRLLVL.

This sequence joins TRBV5-1 and TRBJ1-3, with 7 positions matching TRBD1. Germline trimming cut 0 bases from V and 5 bases from J; bases unmatched to any gene: 5. The CDR3 has 15 amino acids. Germline CDR1 reads SGHRS; CDR2 reads YFSETQ. DNA of the CDR3: TGCGCCAGCAGCTTGGAAGGGACAGCGAGAAACACCATATATTTT. This translates into CASSLEGTARNTIYF.

The rearrangement joins TRBV5-1 to TRBJ1-5; TRBD1 aligns across 8 bases. The germline gives CDR1 SGHRS, CDR2 YFSETQ. The CDR3 extends over 13 amino acids. Losses at the gene ends were 1 base for V and 6 bases for J; bases not matched to a gene: 0. This CDR3 reads CASSLTGGQPQHF. CDR3 nucleotide sequence: TGCGCCAGCAGCTTGACAGGGGGTCAGCCCCAGCATTTT. Full variable domain (missing parts from reference TRBV5-1 and TRBJ1-5): KAGVTQTPRYLIKTRGQQVTLSCSPISGHRSVSWYQQTPGQGLQFLFEYFSETQRNKGNFPGRFSGRQFSNSRSEMNVSTLELGDSALYLCASSLTGGQPQHFGDGTRLSIL.

About this clone: Other DNA variants within this sample encode the same CDR3. The rearrangement uses TRBV28 and TRBJ1-2; TRBD1 agrees at 8 bases. The CDR3 spans 13 residues. The germline gives CDR1 MDHEN, CDR2 SYDVKM. J gave up 2 bases and V 7 bases, and 3 bases lay outside the gene matches. In DNA, the CDR3 is TGTGCCAGCATTGGGACAGGCAACTATGGCTACACCTTC. Translation gives CASIGTGNYGYTF.